These 23 T cell receptor beta chains were all obtained from the same sample, sequenced in a study of control samples from healthy donors and cancer patients. Data came from immunoSEQ multiplex PCR; TCRdb stores just in-frame clones and leaves some out. The profile shows around 93,000 clones, just over 85% of them singletons. Sequencing was done on a sample of blood. The receptor source for this set is a young man in good health.

V is TRBV9 and J is TRBJ1-3; 7 bases match TRBD1. Trimming at V came to 4 bases and at J to 0 bases, leaving 7 bases not matched to a gene. The CDR3 extends over 16 amino acids. Germline CDR1 and CDR2: SGDLS and YYNGEE. CDR3 DNA: TGTGCCAGCAGCTCCCAGGGGGGCCTCTCTGGAAACACCATATATTTT. This translates into CASSSQGGLSGNTIYF.

The V and J genes are TRBV10-1 and TRBJ2-1; D uncertain. This CDR3 has 13 amino acids. The germline V gene has CDR1 WNHNN and CDR2 SYGVQD (reference sequence). V lost 0 bases to trimming and J lost 4 bases, with 4 bases between them. The CDR3 sequence is CASSESEYNEQFF. CDR3 in DNA: TGCGCCAGCAGTGAGTCGGAATACAATGAGCAGTTCTTC.

The CDR3 DNA sequence: TGTGCCAGCAGTGAGTTTATCCCATCAAACCAAGAGACCCAGTACTTC. It codes for CASSEFIPSNQETQYF. The chain joins TRBV6-1 to TRBJ2-5; no clear D gene. The CDR3 totals 16 residues. Germline V CDR1 and CDR2: MNHNS, SASEGT. V shed 3 bases and J shed 0 bases, with 14 bases lying between them.

The chain joins TRBV6-2 or TRBV6-3 to TRBJ2-2; 12 positions match TRBD2. V lost 2 bases, J lost 5 bases, and 9 bases stayed unmatched. The CDR3 runs 18 residues. The germline V gene encodes CDR1 MNHEY and CDR2 SVGEGT. Here the CDR3 reads CASSYDGLAGGRTGELFF. CDR3 nucleotide sequence: TGTGCCAGCAGTTACGATGGTCTAGCGGGAGGGAGGACCGGGGAGCTGTTTTTT.

The chain links TRBV11-3 to TRBJ2-7; the match to TRBD1 covers 10 bases. With 3 bases clipped from V and 4 bases from J, the junction kept 6 bases outside the gene matches. The CDR3 spans 15 residues. Germline V gene lookup returns CDR1 SGHNT and CDR2 YENEEA. The CDR3 here is CASSLAGTGVYEQYF. CDR3 DNA sequence: TGTGCCAGCAGCTTGGCCGGGACAGGGGTTTACGAGCAGTACTTC. The variable domain in full, completed from reference TRBV11-3 and TRBJ2-7, reads EAGVVQSPRYKIIEKKQPVAFWCNPISGHNTLYWYLQNLGQGPELLIRYENEEAVDDSQLPKDRFSAERLKGVDSTLKIQPAELGDSAVYLCASSLAGTGVYEQYFGPGTRLTVT.

Comment on this clone: The same CDR3 is also encoded by other DNA sequences in this sample. The V and J genes are TRBV4-2 and TRBJ2-1; 8 positions agree with TRBD2. The CDR3 is made up of 17 amino acids. Looked up from germline, CDR1 is LGHNA and CDR2 is YNFKEQ. Trimming took 0 bases from V and 0 from J; bases not matched to a gene: 4. CDR3 in DNA: TGTGCCAGCAGCCAAGACCCAGCGGGAGACTCCTACAATGAGCAGTTCTTC. Protein product: CASSQDPAGDSYNEQFF.

The chain is built from TRBV3-1 (or the pseudogene TRBV3-2) and TRBJ2-1, with 7 bases matching TRBD2. The germline V gene has CDR1 LGHDT and CDR2 YNNKEL (reference sequence). Trimming took 3 bases from V and 4 from J; bases not matched to a gene: 9. CDR3 length: 16 residues. Here the CDR3 reads CASSQDLAAPYNEQFF. The CDR3 DNA reads TGTGCCAGCAGCCAGGACCTAGCGGCACCATACAATGAGCAGTTCTTC.

This rearrangement joins TRBV29-1 to TRBJ2-7; D is uncertain. The CDR3 extends over 13 amino acids. The germline V and J ends were trimmed by 5 bases and 1 base, with 12 bases remaining between them. From germline, CDR1 is SQVTM and CDR2 ANQGSEA. CDR3 nucleotide sequence: TGCAGCGTTACAGACTGGGAATCCTACGAGCAGTACTTC. Amino acids: CSVTDWESYEQYF.

The chain couples TRBV11-2 to TRBJ2-7, with 8 bases matching TRBD2. This CDR3 comprises 15 residues. The ends lost 5 bases at V and 4 bases at J; junction bases unmatched: 10. Germline-derived CDR1 and CDR2 are SGHAT and FQNNGV. The chain's CDR3 is CASSVGPASGYEQYF. The CDR3 coding sequence is TGTGCCAGCAGCGTAGGGCCAGCTAGCGGGTACGAGCAGTACTTC.

The V gene is TRBV19, the J gene TRBJ2-6, with 10 bases aligning to TRBD1. Trimming cost V 3 bases and J 0 bases; bases outside gene matches: 5. CDR1 and CDR2 from the germline V gene are LNHDA and SQIVND (reference sequence). The CDR3 totals 18 residues. CDR3: CASSIGGDRGSGANVLTF. In DNA, the CDR3 is TGTGCCAGTAGTATTGGAGGGGACAGGGGCTCTGGGGCCAACGTCCTGACTTTC.

The CDR3 here is CAWSVPGPYGYTF. CDR3 nucleotide sequence: TGTGCCTGGAGTGTACCAGGTCCATATGGCTACACCTTC. The genes are TRBV30 and TRBJ1-2; D is uncertain. This CDR3 has 13 amino acids. V was cut by 0 bases and J by 5 bases, with 10 bases left in between. Germline-derived CDR1 and CDR2 are GTSNPN and SVGIG (reference sequence).

This clone was seen only a few times. The V gene is TRBV7-2, the J gene TRBJ2-1, with D possibly TRBD2 on 6 matching bases. Germline V gene data show CDR1 as SGHTA and CDR2 as FQGNSA. V was pared by 0 bases and J by 3 bases, with 9 bases between. The CDR3 is made up of 15 amino acids. This CDR3 is CASSLAGTDYNEQFF. In DNA, the CDR3 is TGTGCCAGCAGCTTAGCTGGGACTGACTACAATGAGCAGTTCTTC.

V is TRBV10-2 and J is TRBJ2-2; D may be TRBD2 (6 bases). V shed 6 bases and J shed 5 bases, with 13 bases lying between them. The germline CDR1 and CDR2 sequences are WSHSY and SAAADI. The CDR3 sequence is 14 residues long. The CDR3 DNA reads as TGCGCCAGCAGCGAACCAGGGAGGACCGGGGAGCTGTTTTTT. Translated: CASSEPGRTGELFF.

This rearrangement joins TRBV9 to TRBJ2-1; 9 bases match TRBD1. Per the germline V gene, CDR1 is SGDLS and CDR2 is YYNGEE. CDR3 size: 15 residues. The V gene end was trimmed by 3 bases and the J gene end by 8 bases; junction bases not matched to a gene: 9. CDR3 coding DNA: TGTGCCAGCAGCGCAAATACAGGGGGCGAGGATGAGCAGTTCTTC. Translation gives CASSANTGGEDEQFF.

The chain combines TRBV24-1 with TRBJ2-5; TRBD2 matches at 9 bases. The junction had 13 bases not matched to a gene; V was cut back by 4 bases and J by 2 bases. Germline CDR1 reads KGHDR; CDR2 reads SFDVKD. The CDR3 has 18 residues. CDR3 region: CATSESKGTSFTQETQYF. The CDR3 DNA follows: TGTGCCACCAGTGAATCCAAGGGGACTAGCTTTACACAAGAGACCCAGTACTTC.

The sample holds one count of this clone. The rearrangement links TRBV7-8 to TRBJ2-7, with 8 bases that match TRBD1. The V segment lost 0 bases and the J segment 1 base; nucleotides outside the gene matches: 5. Looked up from germline, CDR1 is SGHVS and CDR2 is FQNEAQ. There are 16 residues in the CDR3. The CDR3, as DNA: TGTGCCAGCAGCTTAGCGGCCGACAGGGGATCCTACGAGCAGTACTTC. This encodes CASSLAADRGSYEQYF.

V usage is TRBV10-3 and J usage is TRBJ1-3; 9 bases are shared with TRBD1. The CDR3 runs to 18 residues. V trimming: 5 bases; J trimming: 4 bases; junction bases outside the gene matches: 15. Germline CDR1 reads ENHRY; CDR2 reads SYGVKD. This CDR3 is CAISWTKDRGFSGNTIYF. The CDR3 region has the DNA TGTGCCATCAGTTGGACAAAGGACAGGGGATTCTCGGGAAACACCATATATTTT.

The chain links TRBV9 to TRBJ2-1, with D tentatively TRBD2 (5 bases). Germline assignment: CDR1 SGDLS and CDR2 YYNGEE. V dropped 4 bases and J dropped 1 base, with 12 bases sitting between them. The CDR3 consists of 15 residues. This CDR3 is CASSPRAASYNEQFF. In DNA, the CDR3 is TGTGCCAGCAGCCCGAGGGCTGCATCCTACAATGAGCAGTTCTTC.

J is TRBJ1-1 and V is TRBV7-9; D is possibly TRBD1 (6 bases). Germline-derived CDR1 and CDR2 are SEHNR and FQNEAQ (reference sequence). Deletions cut 4 bases from V and 5 bases from J, with 17 bases between. The CDR3 consists of 15 residues. CDR3 loop: CASSSGNRDGTEAFF. The CDR3 bases are TGTGCCAGCAGCTCAGGGAACAGGGACGGGACTGAAGCTTTCTTT. Looking up the rest from reference TRBV7-9 and TRBJ1-1 gives the full variable domain: DTGVSQNPRHKITKRGQNVTFRCDPISEHNRLYWYRQTLGQGPEFLTYFQNEAQLEKSRLLSDRFSAERPKGSFSTLEIQRTEQGDSAMYLCASSSGNRDGTEAFFGQGTRLTVV.

The chain carries TRBV11-2 and TRBJ2-5; a possible D gene is TRBD2 (7 bases). In germline, CDR1 is SGHAT, CDR2 FQNNGV. V lost 5 bases to trimming and J lost 4 bases, with 14 bases between them. This CDR3 comprises 14 residues. Written as DNA, the CDR3 is TGTGCCAGCAGCCGAGGGGGGGAGCGAGAGACCCAGTACTTC. This sequence encodes CASSRGGERETQYF.

The chain uses TRBV18 and TRBJ2-7; D gene ambiguous. The germline V gene encodes CDR1 KGHSH and CDR2 LQKENI. V gave up 1 base and J gave up 4 bases, with 2 bases separating them. This CDR3 has 11 amino acids. As DNA, the CDR3 is TGTGCCAGCTCACCACAGTACGAGCAGTACTTC. Translation: CASSPQYEQYF. Complete variable domain (other parts from reference TRBV18 and TRBJ2-7): NAGVMQNPRHLVRRRGQEARLRCSPMKGHSHVYWYRQLPEEGLKFMVYLQKENIIDESGMPKERFSAEFPKEGPSILRIQQVVRGDSAAYFCASSPQYEQYFGPGTRLTVT.

This clone was seen just once. DNA for the CDR3: TGTGTCAGAAGTTCCAAACAACTAGCGTGGGCAATTCAAGAGACCCAGTACTTC. This encodes CVRSSKQLAWAIQETQYF. The chain has TRBV7-5 and TRBJ2-5; TRBD2 is the table's D call, not checked against the DNA. TRBV7-5 is marked as a pseudogene. The CDR3 runs to 18 residues.

This clone was seen more than once but under ten times. The chain couples TRBV6-5 to TRBJ2-7, with D hard to call. The CDR3 extends over 14 amino acids. V lost 2 bases and J 0 bases, leaving 8 bases between the germline ends. The V gene's germline CDR1 is MNHEY and CDR2 SVGAGI. For the CDR3, the DNA is TGTGCCAGCAGTTACGCAGCACGCTCCTACGAGCAGTACTTC. Residues: CASSYAARSYEQYF.